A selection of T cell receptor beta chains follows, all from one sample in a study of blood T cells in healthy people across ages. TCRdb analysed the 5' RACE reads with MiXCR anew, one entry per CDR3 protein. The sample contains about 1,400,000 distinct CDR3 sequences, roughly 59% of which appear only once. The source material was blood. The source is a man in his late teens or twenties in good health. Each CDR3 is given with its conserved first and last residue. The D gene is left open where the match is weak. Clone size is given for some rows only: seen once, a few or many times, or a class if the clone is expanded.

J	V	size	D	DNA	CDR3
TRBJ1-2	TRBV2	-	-	TGTGCCAGCCGTCGGGGTGAGGGCTACACCTTC	CASRRGEGYTF
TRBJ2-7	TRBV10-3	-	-	TGTGCCATCAGTGAGGGGGCGGGAAGGAGCTCCTACGAGCAGTACTTC	CAISEGAGRSSYEQYF
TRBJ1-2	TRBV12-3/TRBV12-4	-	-	TGTGCCAGCAGTTTAGCGCCTGGGGGGGAGGGCTACACCTTC	CASSLAPGGEGYTF
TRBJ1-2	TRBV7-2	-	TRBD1	TGTGCCAGCAGCTCCTCCTACAGGGGAACCTATGGCTACACCTTC	CASSSSYRGTYGYTF
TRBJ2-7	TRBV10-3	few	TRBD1	TGTGCCATCAGTGACCCGGGACAGGCCGACGCTCTCGAGCAGTACTTC	CAISDPGQADALEQYF
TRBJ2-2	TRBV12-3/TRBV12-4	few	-	TGTGCCAGCAGTTTTAGGGCAGGGGTTGGAGGGGAGCTGTTTTTT	CASSFRAGVGGELFF
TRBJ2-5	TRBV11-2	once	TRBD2	TGTGCCAGTTGGGAGGGCGAGACCCAGTACTTC	CASWEGETQYF
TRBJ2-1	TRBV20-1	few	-	TGCAGTGCTAGCCCCGGCAGGGTCTCCTACAATGAGCAGTTCTTC	CSASPGRVSYNEQFF
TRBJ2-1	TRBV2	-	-	TGTGCCAGCACTGGGGGAAGCTCCTACAATGAGCAGTTCTTC	CASTGGSSYNEQFF
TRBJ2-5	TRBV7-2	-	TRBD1	TGTGCCAGCAGCGCTTCCGGGACAGGGGGGGAGACCCAGTACTTC	CASSASGTGGETQYF
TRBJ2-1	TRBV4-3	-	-	TGCGCCAGCAGCCAAGATCAATCTTTCTACAATGAGCAGTTCTTC	CASSQDQSFYNEQFF
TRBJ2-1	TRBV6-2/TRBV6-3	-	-	TGTGCCAGCATTGAGACGGGGGAGCCGGTAGGTGAGCAGTTCTTC	CASIETGEPVGEQFF
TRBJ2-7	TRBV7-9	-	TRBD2	TGTGCCAGCAGCGCGAGAGGACTAGGCGAGCAGTACTTC	CASSARGLGEQYF
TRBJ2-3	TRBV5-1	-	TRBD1	TGCGCCAGCAGAGATGACGGACAGGGGGCGTCTGTCGGCACAGATACGCAGTATTTT	CASRDDGQGASVGTDTQYF